The 3 T cell receptor beta chains presented below share a single source sample, sequenced in a study of T cell responses to AZD1222 COVID-19 vaccine. The assay was immunoSEQ multiplex PCR, and TCRdb's table has in-frame clones only and misses some. Here the sample spans roughly 110,000 clones, 85% to 90% being singletons. Sequences were derived from peripheral blood, sampled on day 0 of AZD1222 vaccination. The receptors come from an adult in good health.

The chain couples TRBV6-5 to TRBJ1-4; D remains unclear. Per the germline V gene, CDR1 is MNHEY and CDR2 is SVGAGI. With 0 bases removed from V and 8 bases from J, the gap between germline ends came to 10 bases. This CDR3 comprises 14 residues. CDR3 DNA sequence: TGTGCCAGCAGTTACTCGATGCAGAGGGAAAAACTGTTTTTT. It yields the protein CASSYSMQREKLFF.

V and J are TRBV2 and TRBJ2-7; TRBD1 might be the D (6 bases). V gave up 8 bases and J gave up 5 bases, with 13 bases separating them. The CDR3 sequence is 12 residues long. Germline V lookup: CDR1 SNHLY, CDR2 FYNNEI. The CDR3 DNA sequence: TGTGCCAGCCAACCCAGGGGCCACGAGCAGTACTTC. Protein product: CASQPRGHEQYF.

The chain employs TRBV25-1 and TRBJ2-3; D is unclear. CDR1 is MGHDK and CDR2 is SYGVNS in the germline V gene. The CDR3 runs to 11 residues. The V gene lost 6 bases and the J gene lost 4 bases, with 5 bases spanning the gap. For the CDR3, the DNA is TGTGCCAGCAGGGGATCAGATACGCAGTATTTT. Translating it yields CASRGSDTQYF.